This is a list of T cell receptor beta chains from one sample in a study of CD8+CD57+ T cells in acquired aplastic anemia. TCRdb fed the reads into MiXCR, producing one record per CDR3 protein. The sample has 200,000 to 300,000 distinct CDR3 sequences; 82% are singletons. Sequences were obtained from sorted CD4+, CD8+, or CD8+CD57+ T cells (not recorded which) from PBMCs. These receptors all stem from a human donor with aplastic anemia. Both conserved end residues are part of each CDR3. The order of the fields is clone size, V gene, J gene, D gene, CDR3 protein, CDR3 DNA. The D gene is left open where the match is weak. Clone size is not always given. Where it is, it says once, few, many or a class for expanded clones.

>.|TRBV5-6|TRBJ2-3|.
CASSLERAGLQYF
TGTGCCAGCAGCTTGGAGAGGGCCGGGCTGCAGTATTTT
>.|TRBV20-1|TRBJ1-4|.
CSARAPVAGHEKLFF
TGCAGTGCTAGAGCCCCCGTAGCGGGACATGAAAAACTGTTTTTT
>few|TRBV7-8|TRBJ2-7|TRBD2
CASSLVGGTTDTQYF
TGTGCCAGCAGCTTAGTCGGGGGGACGACAGATACGCAGTACTTC
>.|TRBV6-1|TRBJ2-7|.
CARAVAFGEDYEQYF
TGTGCCAGGGCCGTTGCGTTCGGGGAGGACTACGAGCAGTACTTC
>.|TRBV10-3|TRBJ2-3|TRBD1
CASTGTGDHTDTQYF
TGTGCCAGCACCGGGACAGGGGATCACACAGATACGCAGTATTTT
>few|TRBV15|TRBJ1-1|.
CATSRALADPVEAFF
TGTGCCACCAGCAGAGCCCTGGCCGATCCCGTTGAAGCTTTCTTT
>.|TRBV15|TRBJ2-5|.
CASRRGSADETQYF
TGTGCCAGCAGGAGAGGGAGCGCAGATGAGACCCAGTACTTC
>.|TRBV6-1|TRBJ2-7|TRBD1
CASSWTGSSYEQYF
TGTGCCAGCAGTTGGACAGGTTCTTCCTACGAGCAGTACTTC
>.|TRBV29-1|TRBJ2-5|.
CSVLRPGRETQYF
TGCAGCGTCCTAAGGCCAGGGAGAGAGACCCAGTACTTC
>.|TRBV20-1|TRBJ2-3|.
CSAYPGTNPDTQYF
TGCAGTGCTTATCCGGGAACCAACCCCGATACGCAGTATTTT
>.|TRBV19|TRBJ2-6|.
CASSLQGLAGANVLTF
TGTGCCAGTAGTTTGCAGGGCTTAGCTGGGGCCAACGTCCTGACTTTC
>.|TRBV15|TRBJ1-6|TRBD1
CATSGGTANSPLHF
TGTGCCACCAGCGGGGGGACAGCCAATTCACCCCTCCACTTT
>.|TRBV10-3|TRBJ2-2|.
CAISADGTTGELFF
TGTGCCATCAGTGCGGATGGGACCACCGGGGAGCTGTTTTTT
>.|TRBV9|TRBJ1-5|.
CASSPEGGGYDYKHF
TGTGCCAGCAGCCCTGAGGGCGGGGGCTATGACTACAAGCATTTT
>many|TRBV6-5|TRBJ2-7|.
CASSYVQYF
TGTGCCAGCAGTTACGTGCAGTACTTC
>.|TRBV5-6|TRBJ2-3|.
CASSLSLGPDTQYF
TGTGCCAGCAGCTTGTCACTAGGTCCCGATACGCAGTATTTT
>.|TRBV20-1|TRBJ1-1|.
CSAYRGFNTEAFF
TGCAGTGCTTATAGGGGGTTCAACACTGAAGCTTTCTTT
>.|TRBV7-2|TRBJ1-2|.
CASSLGSLINYGYTF
TGTGCCAGCAGCTTAGGTAGTTTGATTAACTATGGCTACACCTTC
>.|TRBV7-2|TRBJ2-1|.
CASSLEATGRGIVNEQFF
TGTGCCAGCAGCTTAGAGGCTACAGGGAGGGGTATAGTCAATGAGCAGTTCTTC
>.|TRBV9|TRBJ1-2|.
CASSVGVSRNQHHYTF
TGTGCCAGCAGCGTAGGGGTCTCGAGAAATCAGCACCACTACACCTTC
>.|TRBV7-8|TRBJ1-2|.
CASSFRAGGLDFGYTF
TGTGCCAGCAGCTTTCGGGCCGGGGGCTTGGACTTTGGCTACACCTTC
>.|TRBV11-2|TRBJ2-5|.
CASSFTGETQYF
TGTGCCAGCAGCTTCACGGGGGAGACCCAGTACTTC
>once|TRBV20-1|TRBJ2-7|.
CSASRTLRSEQYF
TGCAGTGCTAGTAGGACCTTAAGATCGGAGCAGTACTTC
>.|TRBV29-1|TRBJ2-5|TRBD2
CSSGTTGGETQYF
TGCAGCAGCGGGACTACCGGGGGAGAGACCCAGTACTTC
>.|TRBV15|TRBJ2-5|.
CASSGGGGTYGQYF
TGTGCCAGCAGTGGGGGAGGGGGCACCTATGGCCAGTACTTC
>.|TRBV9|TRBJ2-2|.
CASGIGGEELFF
TGTGCCAGCGGGATAGGAGGTGAAGAGCTGTTTTTT
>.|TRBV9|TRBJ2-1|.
CASSVPLGTQIQQFF
TGTGCCAGCAGTGTACCCCTCGGAACACAGATTCAGCAGTTCTTC
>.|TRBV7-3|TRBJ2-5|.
CASSLRQLDETQYF
TGTGCCAGCAGCTTAAGGCAGTTGGACGAGACCCAGTACTTC
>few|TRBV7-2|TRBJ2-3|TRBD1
CASSLTGGADSRYF
TGTGCCAGCAGCTTGACAGGGGGCGCCGACTCTCGCTATTTT
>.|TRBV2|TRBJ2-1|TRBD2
CASGDGGFFNEQFF
TGTGCCAGCGGGGACGGGGGGTTTTTCAATGAGCAGTTCTTC
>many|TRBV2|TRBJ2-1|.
CASSDGGNEQFF
TGTGCCAGCAGTGATGGGGGGAATGAGCAGTTCTTC
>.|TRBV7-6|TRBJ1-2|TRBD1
CASSSDRGNSPLDYTF
TGTGCTAGCAGTTCAGACAGGGGCAATTCACCCCTCGACTACACCTTC
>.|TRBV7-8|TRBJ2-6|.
CASSYAGTDGPNVRTF
TGTGCCAGCAGCTACGCGGGTACCGACGGGCCCAACGTTCGGACTTTC
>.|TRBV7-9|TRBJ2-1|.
CASSSGVAAGQFF
TGTGCCAGCAGCTCCGGCGTTGCGGCTGGACAGTTCTTC
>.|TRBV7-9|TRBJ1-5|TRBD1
CASSLEGTECNQPQHF
TGTGCCAGCAGCTTAGAAGGGACAGAATGCAATCAGCCCCAGCATTTT
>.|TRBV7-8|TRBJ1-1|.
CASSVEESPQYNTEASF
TGTGCCAGCAGCGTAGAGGAATCCCCGCAGTACAACACGGAAGCTTCCTTT
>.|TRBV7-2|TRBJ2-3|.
CSSSLAGPPEARNF
TGTTCCAGCAGCCTCGCGGGGCCTCCCGAAGCACGCAATTTT
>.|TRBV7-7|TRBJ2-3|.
CASSMTVDTEAQFF
TGTGCCAGCAGCATGACGGTGGACACCGAAGCTCAGTTTTTT
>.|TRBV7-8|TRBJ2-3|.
CASSLPGGSGTQYF
TGTGCCAGCAGCTTACCGGGTGGGAGCGGTACGCAGTATTTT
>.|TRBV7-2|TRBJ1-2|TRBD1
CASSLVGQVFLGYTF
TGTGCCAGCAGCTTAGTTGGACAGGTTTTCCTCGGCTACACCTTC
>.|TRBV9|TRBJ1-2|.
CASSVGSDTQDFGYTF
TGTGCCAGCAGCGTGGGGTCAGATACGCAGGATTTTGGCTACACCTTC
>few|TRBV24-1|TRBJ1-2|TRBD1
CATSDKKTGGALLGYTF
TGTGCCACCAGTGACAAGAAAACAGGGGGCGCGTTGCTTGGCTACACCTTC